Listed here are 27 T cell receptor beta chains from one sample, sequenced in a study of cytomegalovirus exposure and HLA in healthy donors. The PCR had 60 Vbeta and 13 Jbeta primers. The table came from immunoSEQ multiplex PCR; TCRdb's copy has only in-frame clones and leaves some out. The sample has some 110,000 clones; about two thirds are singletons. Material for sequencing was PBMCs. The receptors here all came from a female donor in good health and CMV-seronegative.

This sequence joins TRBV9 and TRBJ2-3, with TRBD2 identical over 10 bases. Germline V gene data show CDR1 as SGDLS and CDR2 as YYNGEE. This CDR3 has 15 residues. With 0 bases clipped from V and 6 bases from J, the junction kept 4 bases outside the gene matches. The CDR3 region has the DNA TGTGCCAGCAGCGTAGCCCATAGCGGGAGGGATACGCAGTATTTT. This sequence encodes CASSVAHSGRDTQYF.

This rearrangement joins TRBV9 to TRBJ1-3, with 9 bases that match TRBD1. The CDR3 has 15 amino acids. V lost 5 bases to trimming and J lost 7 bases; unmatched junction nucleotides: 10. Germline V gene sequence: CDR1 SGDLS, CDR2 YYNGEE. The CDR3 DNA is TGTGCCAGCAGTCCGGGACAGGGCCGATGGAACACCATATATTTT. It yields the protein CASSPGQGRWNTIYF.

This clone was picked up many times. The genes are TRBV19 and TRBJ1-1; possible D gene TRBD1, 6 bases. CDR1 is LNHDA, CDR2 SQIVND, per germline (reference sequence). The CDR3 is made up of 15 amino acids. With 5 bases removed from V and 6 bases from J, the gap between germline ends came to 19 bases. CDR3 residues: CASSSPQGRGAEAFF. Here the CDR3 DNA reads TGTGCCAGTAGTTCCCCGCAGGGGCGGGGGGCTGAAGCTTTCTTT. The full variable domain, with the rest looked up from reference TRBV19 and TRBJ1-1, is DGGITQSPKYLFRKEGQNVTLSCEQNLNHDAMYWYRQDPGQGLRLIYYSQIVNDFQKGDIAEGYSVSREKKESFPLTVTSAQKNPTAFYLCASSSPQGRGAEAFFGQGTRLTVV.

The chain recombines TRBV9 with TRBJ2-3, with TRBD2 matching over 9 bases. Germline values: CDR1 SGDLS, CDR2 YYNGEE. This CDR3 contains 17 residues. Trimming at V came to 0 bases and at J to 3 bases, leaving 8 bases not matched to a gene. The CDR3 coding sequence is TGTGCCAGCAGCGTAGGGGATAGCGGGAGTATAACAGATACGCAGTATTTT. Residues: CASSVGDSGSITDTQYF.

The chain joins TRBV25-1 to TRBJ1-2; the D gene is possibly TRBD1 (5 bases). The length of the CDR3 is 13 residues. Germline V gene sequence: CDR1 MGHDK, CDR2 SYGVNS. The germline V and J ends were trimmed by 2 bases and 8 bases, with 12 bases remaining between them. DNA of the CDR3: TGTGCCAGCAGTGAACGGGGACTACCAGGCTACACCTTC. It codes for CASSERGLPGYTF.

The V gene is TRBV9, the J gene TRBJ2-3; no clear D. CDR1 and CDR2 from the germline V gene are SGDLS and YYNGEE. Trimming pared 0 bases from V and 4 bases from J, leaving 9 bases between. CDR3 length equals 14 residues. The CDR3 region is CASSVDPIPDTQYF. CDR3 nucleotides: TGTGCCAGCAGCGTAGACCCTATACCAGATACGCAGTATTTT.

The CDR3: CASRTSGGSGETQYF. The CDR3, as DNA: TGTGCCAGCAGGACTAGCGGGGGGAGTGGGGAGACCCAGTACTTC. The V call is TRBV27, the J call TRBJ2-5, with 13 bases identical to TRBD2. CDR1 is MNHEY and CDR2 is SMNVEV in the germline V gene (reference sequence). This CDR3 has 15 amino acids. With V trimmed by 6 bases and J by 5 bases, 6 bases remained unmatched.

The table lists this clone with a few counts. The chain employs TRBV5-1 and TRBJ2-7, with 7 bases fitting TRBD2. Trimming cost V 4 bases and J 3 bases; bases outside gene matches: 4. This CDR3 is built from 13 residues. Germline CDR1 and CDR2: SGHRS and YFSETQ. The CDR3 here is CASSLADRYEQYF. The DNA of the CDR3 is TGCGCCAGCAGCCTAGCGGACCGCTACGAGCAGTACTTC. The entire variable domain, with the rest obtained from reference TRBV5-1 and TRBJ2-7, is as follows: KAGVTQTPRYLIKTRGQQVTLSCSPISGHRSVSWYQQTPGQGLQFLFEYFSETQRNKGNFPGRFSGRQFSNSRSEMNVSTLELGDSALYLCASSLADRYEQYFGPGTRLTVT.

In this sample, this clone turned up a few times. This chain uses TRBV5-5 with TRBJ2-3; D ambiguous. There are 14 residues in the CDR3. The ends were cut back, 0 bases at V and 2 bases at J, with 7 bases in the middle. Per the germline V gene, CDR1 is SGHKS and CDR2 is YYEKEE (reference sequence). CDR3 sequence reads: CASSLGGSTDTQYF. CDR3 nucleotides: TGTGCCAGCAGCTTGGGCGGATCCACAGATACGCAGTATTTT.

V usage is TRBV9 and J usage is TRBJ1-3, with 7 nucleotides matching TRBD1. The CDR3 is 16 amino acids. Germline V lookup: CDR1 SGDLS, CDR2 YYNGEE. V lost 4 bases, J lost 0 bases, and 7 bases stayed unmatched. CDR3 DNA sequence: TGTGCCAGCAGCTCTCGACAGGGAGGCTCTGGAAACACCATATATTTT. Protein sequence: CASSSRQGGSGNTIYF.

This clone was picked up a small number of times. The rearrangement uses TRBV7-6 and TRBJ2-7; the D is unclear. This CDR3 comprises 13 residues. CDR1 and CDR2 from the germline V gene are SGHVS and FNYEAQ. Trimming removed 4 bases at V and 7 bases at J, with 14 bases between. The CDR3 reads CASSSFEPAEQYF. The DNA of the CDR3 is TGTGCCAGCAGCTCATTCGAACCAGCGGAGCAGTACTTC.

The V call is TRBV25-1, the J call TRBJ1-2; 7 bases agree with TRBD1. Germline values: CDR1 MGHDK, CDR2 SYGVNS. The trim removed 5 bases at V and 4 bases at J, leaving 4 bases unmatched. There are 13 residues in the CDR3. CDR3 sequence reads: CASSTTGVYGYTF. The CDR3 nucleotides are TGTGCCAGCAGTACAACAGGGGTCTATGGCTACACCTTC.

In this sample, this clone turned up a few times. The rearrangement joins TRBV28 to TRBJ2-7; the D gene is possibly TRBD1 (5 bases). The CDR3 covers 15 residues. V was cut by 3 bases and J by 0 bases, with 12 bases left in between. Germline V lookup: CDR1 MDHEN, CDR2 SYDVKM. Written as DNA, the CDR3 is TGTGCCAGCAGTTTCCCCAGGGTACCCTCCTACGAGCAGTACTTC. Its protein product is CASSFPRVPSYEQYF.

The CDR3 sequence: CASSLADNEQFF. CDR3 coding DNA: TGTGCCAGCAGCTTGGCCGACAATGAGCAGTTCTTC. The gene calls are TRBV5-8 and TRBJ2-1; D remains unclear. Per the germline V gene, CDR1 is SGHTS and CDR2 is YDEGEE. The CDR3 has 12 residues. V lost 0 bases to trimming and J lost 5 bases, with 3 bases between them.

The chain links TRBV9 to TRBJ1-3; D call uncertain. V dropped 6 bases and J dropped 0 bases, with 10 bases sitting between them. The germline V gene encodes CDR1 SGDLS and CDR2 YYNGEE. The CDR3 has 14 residues. In DNA, the CDR3 is TGTGCCAGCACGGCGGCAAACTCTGGAAACACCATATATTTT. Translation: CASTAANSGNTIYF.

This clone has only a few counts. The rearrangement links TRBV7-2 to TRBJ2-5; D uncertain. The CDR3 consists of 16 residues. Germline assignment: CDR1 SGHTA and CDR2 FQGNSA. Trimming stripped 4 bases from V and 4 bases from J, with 19 bases between. CDR3 protein: CASSSVFLDSIETQYF. For the CDR3, the DNA is TGTGCCAGCAGCTCGGTGTTTCTGGATAGCATAGAGACCCAGTACTTC.

The chain couples TRBV9 to TRBJ2-7; possible D gene TRBD2, 5 bases. This CDR3 has 15 residues. The V gene lost 0 bases and the J gene lost 4 bases, with 14 bases spanning the gap. Germline loops: CDR1 SGDLS, CDR2 YYNGEE. The CDR3 bases are TGTGCCAGCAGCGTAGCCCCCAGCGGTTATTACGAGCAGTACTTC. Protein: CASSVAPSGYYEQYF.

This clone came up many times. The V call is TRBV6-1, the J call TRBJ2-1; D is ambiguous. The V end lost 3 bases, the J end lost 7 bases, and 10 bases lay between the germline ends. The CDR3 is made up of 13 amino acids. CDR1 is MNHNS, CDR2 SASEGT, per germline. The CDR3 DNA is TGTGCCAGCAGTGACATGATTCGGAATGAGCAGTTCTTC. The encoded protein is CASSDMIRNEQFF.

This sequence joins TRBV27 and TRBJ2-7, with D maybe TRBD2 (6 bases). The CDR3 loop spans 13 amino acids. Germline-derived CDR1 and CDR2 are MNHEY and SMNVEV (reference sequence). Trimming shortened V by 4 bases and J by 0 bases, and 7 bases separated the two germline ends. The DNA for the CDR3 is TGTGCCAGCAGTTGGCGGGACTCCTACGAGCAGTACTTC. Translated: CASSWRDSYEQYF.

The chain carries TRBV7-2 and TRBJ2-3, with a weak D call TRBD1 (6 bases). The V end was cut by 4 bases, the J end by 2 bases, with 16 bases between. The germline V gene has CDR1 SGHTA and CDR2 FQGNSA. This CDR3 has 16 amino acids. CDR3 in DNA: TGTGCCAGCAGCTCCGACAGGCCGTCCATCACAGATACGCAGTATTTT. Translating gives CASSSDRPSITDTQYF.

The V gene is TRBV27, the J gene TRBJ2-1; TRBD2 matches at 10 bases. Trimming took 3 bases from V and 4 from J; bases not matched to a gene: 3. CDR3 length: 15 residues. Looked up from germline, CDR1 is MNHEY and CDR2 is SMNVEV (reference sequence). The CDR3 region has the DNA TGTGCCAGCAGTTTTTCTAGCGGGAGTTACAATGAGCAGTTCTTC. It codes for CASSFSSGSYNEQFF.

This sequence joins TRBV29-1 and TRBJ1-2; 10 bases are a match to TRBD1. J lost 4 bases, V lost 7 bases, and 9 bases had no gene match. CDR1 is SQVTM, CDR2 ANQGSEA, per germline. The CDR3 consists of 14 residues. The CDR3, as DNA: TGCAGCGCGGCCCAGACAGGGGGCAGCTATGGCTACACCTTC. Its translation is CSAAQTGGSYGYTF.

The V and J genes are TRBV27 and TRBJ1-1; 11 nucleotides match TRBD1. Trimming removed 5 bases from V and 5 bases from J; junction bases left unmatched: 4. Germline lookup yields CDR1 MNHEY and CDR2 SMNVEV (reference sequence). This CDR3 is 14 amino acids long. CDR3 DNA: TGTGCCAGCAGTATGGACAGGGGGCGTACTGAAGCTTTCTTT. Translating gives CASSMDRGRTEAFF.

The gene calls are TRBV11-3 and TRBJ1-3; D uncertain. Germline lookup yields CDR1 SGHNT and CDR2 YENEEA. Trimming took 5 bases from V and 1 from J, leaving 12 bases between them. CDR3 length: 15 amino acids. The CDR3 region has the DNA TGTGCCAGCAGCCCGAGGTCCGGATCTGGAAACACCATATATTTT. This encodes CASSPRSGSGNTIYF.

V usage is TRBV28 and J usage is TRBJ1-5; D gene ambiguous. The germline V and J ends were trimmed by 3 bases and 7 bases, with 16 bases remaining between them. This CDR3 comprises 15 residues. Germline CDR1 MDHEN, CDR2 SYDVKM. CDR3 residues: CASSFVGAVGQPQHF. CDR3 in DNA: TGTGCCAGCAGTTTTGTGGGTGCGGTAGGCCAGCCCCAGCATTTT.

The CDR3 DNA reads TGCGCCAGCAGCCCTACCCCCGGTTACAATGAGCAGTTCTTC. This encodes CASSPTPGYNEQFF. The chain joins TRBV5-1 to TRBJ2-1; no firm D call. Trimming took 4 bases from V and 4 from J, leaving 12 bases between them. The CDR3 covers 14 residues. Germline lookup yields CDR1 SGHRS and CDR2 YFSETQ.

The chain uses TRBV6-1 and TRBJ1-2; TRBD1 agrees at 7 bases. This CDR3 is built from 13 residues. In germline, CDR1 is MNHNS, CDR2 SASEGT. V was clipped by 6 bases and J by 7 bases; unmatched bases: 8. CDR3 protein: CASREQGMGGYTF. The CDR3 DNA follows: TGTGCCAGCAGGGAACAGGGGATGGGTGGCTACACCTTC.